The 31 T cell receptor beta chains presented below share a single source sample, sequenced in a study of blood T cell repertoires in COVID-19. Produced via immunoSEQ multiplex PCR; TCRdb's table is partial and in-frame only. The sample has 200,000 to 250,000 clones, 87% seen once; the top ten hold approximately 12%. Sequenced sample: peripheral blood. Receptor source: a woman younger than 30 who had recovered from COVID-19.

This clone was picked up one time. The rearrangement uses TRBV5-4 and TRBJ2-3; 8 nucleotides align to TRBD1. The ends lost 4 bases at V and 3 bases at J; junction bases unmatched: 7. The CDR3 length is 15 residues. CDR1 and CDR2 (germline): SGHNT, YYREEE (reference sequence). Here the CDR3 reads CASSRRTGRTDTQYF. Written as DNA, the CDR3 is TGTGCCAGCAGCCGTCGGACAGGGAGGACAGATACGCAGTATTTT.

The chain links TRBV11-1 to TRBJ2-3; D gene uncertain. This CDR3 region has 14 residues. V was pared by 1 base and J by 0 bases, with 5 bases between. Germline V lookup: CDR1 SGHAT, CDR2 FQDESV (reference sequence). The CDR3: CASSLELSTDTQYF. The CDR3 DNA follows: TGTGCCAGCAGCTTAGAGCTTAGCACAGATACGCAGTATTTT.

The rearrangement uses TRBV2 and TRBJ2-5; 10 positions agree with TRBD1. Germline V gene lookup returns CDR1 SNHLY and CDR2 FYNNEI. CDR3 length: 15 amino acids. After removal of 0 bases from V and 4 bases from J, the junction contained 2 bases not matched to a gene. CDR3 protein: CASSEAGDRGETQYF. The CDR3 DNA follows: TGTGCCAGCAGTGAAGCGGGGGACAGGGGAGAGACCCAGTACTTC.

The J gene is TRBJ2-7, the V gene TRBV9; tentative D call: TRBD2 (7 bases). The V end lost 0 bases, the J end lost 3 bases, and 13 bases lay between the germline ends. The CDR3 totals 15 residues. Germline V gene sequence: CDR1 SGDLS, CDR2 YYNGEE. This CDR3 is CASSVAPGGGYEQYF. Here the CDR3 DNA reads TGTGCCAGCAGCGTAGCCCCGGGGGGCGGCTACGAGCAGTACTTC.

The rearrangement joins TRBV2 to TRBJ1-5; D may be TRBD1 (5 bases). CDR3 length: 14 residues. V gave up 6 bases and J gave up 2 bases, with 11 bases separating them. The germline gives CDR1 SNHLY, CDR2 FYNNEI. Here the CDR3 reads CASSGDSGNQPQHF. The DNA of the CDR3 is TGTGCCAGCAGCGGAGACAGCGGCAATCAGCCCCAGCATTTT.

V and J are TRBV7-6 and TRBJ1-3; unclear D gene. Deletions cut 4 bases from V and 0 bases from J, with 16 bases between. CDR1 and CDR2 (germline): SGHVS, FNYEAQ. The CDR3 has 17 amino acids. CDR3 in DNA: TGTGCCAGCAGCTCGATCCTTCCGGGGATCTCTGGAAACACCATATATTTT. Protein sequence: CASSSILPGISGNTIYF. The full variable domain, completed using reference TRBV7-6 and TRBJ1-3, is GAGVSQSPRYKVTKRGQDVALRCDPISGHVSLYWYRQALGQGPEFLTYFNYEAQQDKSGLPNDRFSAERPEGSISTLTIQRTEQRDSAMYRCASSSILPGISGNTIYFGEGSWLTVV.

The rearrangement uses TRBV5-4 and TRBJ1-3, with unresolved D. Germline CDR1 reads SGHNT; CDR2 reads YYREEE (reference sequence). V lost 0 bases and J 0 bases, leaving 4 bases between the germline ends. The CDR3 length is 14 residues. Here the CDR3 reads CASSLDYSGNTIYF. CDR3 nucleotides: TGTGCCAGCAGCTTGGACTACTCTGGAAACACCATATATTTT.

This chain uses TRBV19 with TRBJ1-5; 8 bases match TRBD1. Per the germline V gene, CDR1 is LNHDA and CDR2 is SQIVND (reference sequence). J was trimmed by 2 bases and V by 9 bases; bases with no gene match: 6. CDR3 length: 14 amino acids. The CDR3 is CASSQTGGNQPQHF. CDR3 sequence (DNA): TGTGCCAGCTCCCAGACAGGGGGCAATCAGCCCCAGCATTTT.

The chain has TRBV12-3 or TRBV12-4 and TRBJ2-1; D ambiguous. V lost 7 bases and J 10 bases, leaving 11 bases between the germline ends. The CDR3 totals 11 residues. The CDR3 is CASTSAYEQFF. The CDR3 DNA sequence: TGTGCCAGCACCAGCGCGTACGAGCAGTTCTTC.

This clone was detected many times. The J gene is TRBJ2-7, the V gene TRBV5-4; D not certain. Per germline, CDR1 SGHNT and CDR2 YYREEE (reference sequence). V was cut by 0 bases and J by 0 bases, with 10 bases left in between. This CDR3 is 15 amino acids long. CDR3 nucleotide sequence: TGTGCCAGCAGCTTGGCGGGTCCCTTCTCCTACGAGCAGTACTTC. Translating it yields CASSLAGPFSYEQYF.

The J gene is TRBJ1-2, the V gene TRBV27, with a tentative D call TRBD1 (6 bases). The germline gives CDR1 MNHEY, CDR2 SMNVEV (reference sequence). The CDR3 covers 15 residues. V lost 5 bases and J 2 bases, leaving 15 bases between the germline ends. The CDR3 loop reads CASSLGTHLNYGYTF. In nucleotides, the CDR3 is TGTGCCAGCAGTCTCGGGACACATCTAAACTATGGCTACACCTTC.

The V gene is TRBV27, the J gene TRBJ1-1; 7 bases match TRBD1. Germline CDR1 and CDR2: MNHEY and SMNVEV (reference sequence). CDR3 size: 14 residues. V shed 6 bases, J shed 4 bases, and the junction held 8 bases outside the gene matches. DNA of the CDR3: TGTGCCAGCAGCAAAGACAGGGTGGGCACTGAAGCTTTCTTT. Amino acids: CASSKDRVGTEAFF.

The chain carries TRBV6-5 and TRBJ2-2; 11 nucleotides align to TRBD2. Germline V gives CDR1 MNHEY, CDR2 SVGAGI. This CDR3 region has 14 residues. With V trimmed by 9 bases and J by 6 bases, 6 bases remained unmatched. CDR3 DNA sequence: TGTGCCAGTTTCCCTAGCGGGAGGCCCGGGGAGCTGTTTTTT. This codes for CASFPSGRPGELFF.

This clone showed up just a few times. The DNA of the CDR3 is TGTGCCAGCAGTGAATTTAGGACAATCTACGAGCAGTACTTC. This gives the protein CASSEFRTIYEQYF. This sequence joins TRBV6-1 and TRBJ2-7, with D perhaps TRBD1 (5 bases). Trimming cost V 2 bases and J 3 bases, with 11 bases left between them. Per germline, CDR1 MNHNS and CDR2 SASEGT. The CDR3 has 14 residues.

This clone was seen more than once but under ten times. The chain is built from TRBV10-3 and TRBJ2-5; maybe TRBD2 (6 bases). V was pared by 10 bases and J by 4 bases, with 22 bases between. Germline V gene sequence: CDR1 ENHRY, CDR2 SYGVKD. This CDR3 comprises 15 residues. The CDR3 reads CATGDGDRARETQYF. CDR3 DNA sequence: TGTGCCACGGGAGACGGGGATCGGGCAAGAGAGACCCAGTACTTC.

The chain employs TRBV10-3 and TRBJ2-7, with TRBD1 as a possible D gene (6 bases). The germline gives CDR1 ENHRY, CDR2 SYGVKD. This CDR3 has 15 residues. V lost 8 bases to trimming and J lost 0 bases, with 17 bases between them. CDR3 residues: CAIGDISVSSYEQYF. The DNA for the CDR3 is TGTGCCATCGGGGACATTTCTGTTAGCTCCTACGAGCAGTACTTC.

The chain has TRBV6-2 or TRBV6-3 and TRBJ1-1, with 8 bases fitting TRBD1. V trimming: 5 bases; J trimming: 11 bases; junction bases outside the gene matches: 13. The CDR3 loop spans 14 amino acids. Germline assignment: CDR1 MNHEY and CDR2 SVGEGT. Here the CDR3 DNA reads TGTGCCAGCAGTACTACTCTAAAACAGGGGGAGGCTTTCTTT. Translating gives CASSTTLKQGEAFF.

The V call is TRBV7-9, the J call TRBJ2-5, with unresolved D. Trimming cost V 2 bases and J 0 bases, with 4 bases left between them. This CDR3 is 13 amino acids long. The germline gives CDR1 SEHNR, CDR2 FQNEAQ (reference sequence). This CDR3 reads CASSLQYQETQYF. The CDR3 nucleotides read TGTGCCAGCAGCTTACAGTACCAAGAGACCCAGTACTTC.

V usage is TRBV27 and J usage is TRBJ2-5; TRBD1 matches 10 bases. V gave up 5 bases and J gave up 2 bases; unmatched junction bases: 5. The CDR3 extends over 15 amino acids. CDR1 is MNHEY and CDR2 is SMNVEV in the germline V gene (reference sequence). For the CDR3, the DNA is TGTGCCAGCAGTCCCGGGACAGGGGAGCAAGAGACCCAGTACTTC. Translating it yields CASSPGTGEQETQYF.

CDR3 coding DNA: TGTGCCAGCAGCGGGGCCTTGACTAGCGGCAGCACAGATACGCAGTATTTT. Translating gives CASSGALTSGSTDTQYF. The chain joins TRBV5-4 to TRBJ2-3; 9 nucleotides line up with TRBD2. V shed 4 bases, J shed 0 bases, and the junction held 9 bases outside the gene matches. Germline CDR1 reads SGHNT; CDR2 reads YYREEE (reference sequence). The CDR3 is 17 amino acids.

This chain joins TRBV11-1 and TRBJ2-5, with a weak D call TRBD2 (6 bases). The CDR3 loop spans 15 amino acids. V lost 3 bases and J lost 5, with 16 bases in between. Germline assignment: CDR1 SGHAT and CDR2 FQDESV (reference sequence). The DNA for the CDR3 is TGTGCCAGCAGCTTCCGGTCGGGAGAGGGGGAGACCCAGTACTTC. This translates into CASSFRSGEGETQYF.

The rearrangement links TRBV3-1 (or the pseudogene TRBV3-2) to TRBJ1-2; 7 bases align to TRBD1. CDR3 length: 17 residues. Germline V gene data show CDR1 as LGHDT and CDR2 as YNNKEL (reference sequence). The V and J ends lost 1 base and 6 bases, in that order; junction bases with no gene match: 14. CDR3 nucleotide sequence: TGTGCCAGCAGCCAAGGGCGGAGGGGGCGATCTGAAGATGGCTACACCTTC. Its translation: CASSQGRRGRSEDGYTF.

This clone is a singleton in its sample. The V call is TRBV4-2, the J call TRBJ2-1; 10 nucleotides agree with TRBD1. The germline V gene encodes CDR1 LGHNA and CDR2 YNFKEQ. CDR3 size: 15 residues. The V and J ends lost 4 bases and 7 bases, in that order; junction bases with no gene match: 7. CDR3 nucleotides: TGTGCCAGCAGCCCGGGACAGGGGCTAGCGAATGAGCAGTTCTTC. Translation gives CASSPGQGLANEQFF.

The chain recombines TRBV5-6 with TRBJ2-1; 11 bases are a match to TRBD2. V was pared by 4 bases and J by 4 bases, with 4 bases of the junction left unmatched. The V gene's germline CDR1 is SGHDT and CDR2 YYEEEE. This CDR3 comprises 15 residues. The CDR3 DNA is TGTGCCAGCAGCGTGGGACTAGCGGAGTACAATGAGCAGTTCTTC. Translation: CASSVGLAEYNEQFF. Variable domain in full (rest from reference TRBV5-6 and TRBJ2-1): DAGVTQSPTHLIKTRGQQVTLRCSPKSGHDTVSWYQQALGQGPQFIFQYYEEEERQRGNFPDRFSGHQFPNYSSELNVNALLLGDSALYLCASSVGLAEYNEQFFGPGTRLTVL.

The chain carries TRBV29-1 and TRBJ2-1, with TRBD2 matching 14 bases. Trimming at V came to 3 bases and at J to 9 bases, leaving 10 bases not matched to a gene. This CDR3 contains 16 residues. Per germline, CDR1 SQVTM and CDR2 ANQGSEA. The CDR3 nucleotides read TGCAGCGTTGAGAGGCGGTCTGGGACTAGCGGGAGTGAGCAGTTCTTC. It yields the protein CSVERRSGTSGSEQFF.

This chain links TRBV27 with TRBJ2-7, with D perhaps TRBD1 (6 bases). CDR1 MNHEY and CDR2 SMNVEV come from the germline V gene (reference sequence). This CDR3 spans 14 amino acids. V lost 3 bases, J lost 5 bases, and 14 bases lay in between. The CDR3 DNA reads TGTGCCAGCAGTTTGGGGGACAATCCCAACGAGCAGTACTTC. Encoded protein: CASSLGDNPNEQYF.

The chain employs TRBV13 and TRBJ1-2; the match to TRBD1 covers 10 bases. V lost 5 bases to trimming and J lost 4 bases; unmatched junction nucleotides: 13. The CDR3 consists of 17 residues. Germline V CDR1 and CDR2: PRHDT, FYEKMQ (reference sequence). The CDR3 reads CASSPLGQGVSGYGYTF. The CDR3 DNA reads TGTGCCAGCAGCCCTCTCGGACAGGGGGTGTCCGGCTATGGCTACACCTTC. The full variable domain, in which reference TRBV13 and TRBJ1-2 provide the parts outside the CDR3, is AAGVIQSPRHLIKEKRETATLKCYPIPRHDTVYWYQQGPGQDPQFLISFYEKMQSDKGSIPDRFSAQQFSDYHSELNMSSLELGDSALYFCASSPLGQGVSGYGYTFGSGTRLTVV.

This clone was detected a few times. CDR3 sequence: CASSNTGQGGQPQHF. The CDR3 region has the DNA TGTGCCAGCAGCAATACAGGACAGGGGGGGCAGCCCCAGCATTTT. The chain recombines TRBV3-1 (or the pseudogene TRBV3-2) with TRBJ1-5; 10 nucleotides match TRBD1. The CDR3 runs 15 residues. From germline, CDR1 is LGHDT and CDR2 YNNKEL (reference sequence). After removal of 5 bases from V and 7 bases from J, the junction contained 8 bases not matched to a gene.

The rearrangement joins TRBV13 to TRBJ1-1; tentative D call: TRBD1 (6 bases). The CDR3 spans 16 residues. V lost 2 bases to trimming and J lost 6 bases, with 19 bases between them. CDR1 is PRHDT, CDR2 FYEKMQ, per germline (reference sequence). For the CDR3, the DNA is TGTGCCAGCAGCTTAAGCCCTTTCCGCAGGGGCGCTGAAGCTTTCTTT. Its protein is CASSLSPFRRGAEAFF.

The sample holds one count of this clone. The rearrangement links TRBV9 to TRBJ2-7; 8 bases fit TRBD2. CDR1 is SGDLS, CDR2 YYNGEE, per germline. V lost 3 bases and J lost 7; bases outside the gene matches: 15. The CDR3 is made up of 16 amino acids. The CDR3 bases are TGTGCCAGCAGCGCGGATTTTGGGACTAGGGTATTTGAGCAGTACTTC. Amino acid sequence: CASSADFGTRVFEQYF.

For the CDR3, the DNA is TGTGCCAGCAGCGCGTACAGCGGGAGGGCCTACGAGCAGTACTTC. The encoded protein is CASSAYSGRAYEQYF. The V call is TRBV11-1, the J call TRBJ2-7; TRBD2 agrees at 10 bases. Germline loops: CDR1 SGHAT, CDR2 FQDESV (reference sequence). CDR3 length: 15 amino acids. V dropped 5 bases and J dropped 2; count of bases not matched to a gene: 6.